This T cell receptor beta chain was recorded in a study of neurological immune-mediated disorders. Study summary: Multiple sclerosis patients (n ≈ 35) included 31 with relapsing-remitting and 3 with secondary progressive disease.

Germline loops: CDR1 SGHDN, CDR2 FVKESK. This CDR3 spans 18 amino acids. The V segment lost 4 bases and the J segment 6 bases; nucleotides outside the gene matches: 12. 5'RACE with 10-nucleotide random UMIs produced the cDNA. Every sequencing run gave over 170 million TCR-beta sequences, taken from 15-18 subjects. MiXCR, run by TCRdb on the 5' RACE reads, gives a single entry per CDR3 protein. This table has over 55,000 distinct CDR3 sequences, under 2.5% appearing once. This clonotype was detected many times. This chain connects TRBV14 to TRBJ2-1; 13 nucleotides match TRBD2. This receptor was identified in a man in his fifties with multiple sclerosis. Specimen: PBMCs. CDR3 DNA: TGTGCCAGCAGCCCCGGACTAGCGGGGGCCAAACCAACCAATGAGCAGTTCTTC. Translation: CASSPGLAGAKPTNEQFF.